Shown below are 15 T cell receptor beta chains from a single sample sequenced in a study of blood T cell repertoires in COVID-19. Sequencing used immunoSEQ multiplex PCR; TCRdb keeps in-frame clones, though not all of them. The table has over 250,000 clones, around 90% seen once; the top ten hold around 1%. The sequenced material came from PBMCs or T cells enriched from blood (not recorded which). Receptors were obtained from a woman aged 25 to 39 who had recovered from COVID-19.

The CDR3 DNA sequence: TGTGCCAGCAGTTGGCGGGGGATTCACTATGGCTACACCTTC. Its protein is CASSWRGIHYGYTF. The chain carries TRBV28 and TRBJ1-2, with D perhaps matching TRBD1 (5 bases). The CDR3 is 14 residues long. V lost 4 bases, J lost 3 bases, and 12 bases lay in between. The germline CDR1 and CDR2 sequences are MDHEN and SYDVKM.

The chain couples TRBV18 to TRBJ2-7; D might be TRBD1 (5 bases). The CDR3 is 14 residues long. V was shortened by 2 bases and J by 2 bases, with 10 bases between the two germline ends. The V gene's germline CDR1 is KGHSH and CDR2 LQKENI. Written as DNA, the CDR3 is TGTGCCAGCTCACCAAAGCAGGGTCCCTACGAGCAGTACTTC. Encoded protein: CASSPKQGPYEQYF.

The J gene is TRBJ2-1, the V gene TRBV2; 7 bases are a match to TRBD1. This CDR3 region has 13 residues. Germline loops: CDR1 SNHLY, CDR2 FYNNEI. The junction had 3 bases not matched to a gene; V was cut back by 7 bases and J by 3 bases. DNA for the CDR3: TGTGCCAGCATGGGGACAGTCTACAATGAGCAGTTCTTC. This codes for CASMGTVYNEQFF. The variable domain in full, completed from reference TRBV2 and TRBJ2-1, reads EPEVTQTPSHQVTQMGQEVILRCVPISNHLYFYWYRQILGQKVEFLVSFYNNEISEKSEIFDDQFSVERPDGSNFTLKIRSTKLEDSAMYFCASMGTVYNEQFFGPGTRLTVL.

This CDR3 is CASRAGIYYEQYF. The CDR3 coding sequence is TGTGCCAGCCGAGCCGGGATATACTACGAGCAGTACTTC. V is TRBV6-5 and J is TRBJ2-7; D possibly corresponds to TRBD2 (5 bases). V was pared by 8 bases and J by 3 bases, with 14 bases between. CDR3 length equals 13 residues. CDR1 is MNHEY and CDR2 is SVGAGI in the germline V gene.

This chain uses TRBV3-1 (or the pseudogene TRBV3-2) with TRBJ2-3; 13 nucleotides match TRBD2. Germline lookup yields CDR1 LGHDT and CDR2 YNNKEL (reference sequence). The junction had 8 bases not matched to a gene; V was cut back by 0 bases and J by 2 bases. The CDR3 extends over 19 amino acids. CDR3 DNA sequence: TGTGCCAGCAGCCAAGAGTCCGGGACTAGCGGGATTTTCACAGATACGCAGTATTTT. This encodes CASSQESGTSGIFTDTQYF.

The genes are TRBV7-9 and TRBJ1-4, with 10 nucleotides matching TRBD1. Germline CDR1 and CDR2: SEHNR and FQNEAQ (reference sequence). J gave up 7 bases and V 0 bases, and 8 bases lay outside the gene matches. CDR3 size: 17 residues. The CDR3 spells CASSLAGTGAISEKLFF. The CDR3 DNA follows: TGTGCCAGCAGCTTAGCGGGGACAGGGGCTATTAGTGAAAAACTGTTTTTT.

The chain combines TRBV19 with TRBJ1-1, with TRBD1 identical over 7 bases. This CDR3 spans 15 amino acids. The germline gives CDR1 LNHDA, CDR2 SQIVND (reference sequence). The V and J ends lost 3 bases and 3 bases, in that order; junction bases with no gene match: 7. CDR3 nucleotides: TGTGCCAGTAGTATCCTAACTACAGGGGACACTGAAGCTTTCTTT. Residues: CASSILTTGDTEAFF.

This chain joins TRBV27 and TRBJ2-1, with 8 bases lining up with TRBD2. The V gene end was trimmed by 4 bases and the J gene end by 6 bases; junction bases not matched to a gene: 5. This CDR3 spans 14 amino acids. CDR1 is MNHEY and CDR2 is SMNVEV in the germline V gene (reference sequence). In DNA form, the CDR3 reads TGTGCCAGCAGTTCCTATACTAGCGGCAATGAGCAGTTCTTC. Protein: CASSSYTSGNEQFF.

V and J are TRBV30 and TRBJ1-3; 7 bases align to TRBD1. CDR1 is GTSNPN, CDR2 SVGIG, per germline (reference sequence). The CDR3 totals 14 residues. With V trimmed by 1 base and J by 1 base, 1 base remained unmatched. CDR3 sequence: CAWSAGGSGNTIYF. The CDR3 DNA reads as TGTGCCTGGAGTGCAGGGGGATCTGGAAACACCATATATTTT.

V and J are TRBV2 and TRBJ2-1, with TRBD2 matching over 9 bases. V lost 9 bases to trimming and J lost 11 bases; unmatched junction nucleotides: 8. The length of the CDR3 is 12 residues. CDR1 and CDR2 from the germline V gene are SNHLY and FYNNEI. The CDR3 nucleotides are TGTGCCAGGGGAATGGCGGGGGGGCAGCAGTTCTTC. Translating it yields CARGMAGGQQFF.

The rearrangement uses TRBV5-1 and TRBJ1-1; no reliable D call. Per the germline V gene, CDR1 is SGHRS and CDR2 is YFSETQ. The CDR3 is made up of 13 amino acids. V dropped 2 bases and J dropped 0 bases, with 5 bases sitting between them. CDR3 nucleotides: TGCGCCAGCAGCTTTGAGTTGAACACTGAAGCTTTCTTT. This sequence encodes CASSFELNTEAFF.

The CDR3, as DNA: TGTGCCAGCAGGCACAGGGCTTTGAACACTGAAGCTTTCTTT. Encoded protein: CASRHRALNTEAFF. This sequence joins TRBV28 and TRBJ1-1; the D gene is possibly TRBD1 (6 bases). V lost 6 bases, J lost 0 bases, and 11 bases lay in between. The germline V gene encodes CDR1 MDHEN and CDR2 SYDVKM. The CDR3 loop spans 14 amino acids.

The chain links TRBV15 to TRBJ2-3, with D possibly being TRBD1 (6 bases). V was cut by 3 bases and J by 1 base, with 14 bases left in between. The germline CDR1 and CDR2 sequences are LNHNV and YYDKDF (reference sequence). The CDR3 is made up of 16 amino acids. CDR3 residues: CATSSGRGFGTDTQYF. The CDR3 DNA reads as TGTGCCACCAGCAGCGGCAGGGGATTTGGCACAGATACGCAGTATTTT. Full variable domain (outside the CDR3, taken from reference TRBV15 and TRBJ2-3): DAMVIQNPRYQVTQFGKPVTLSCSQTLNHNVMYWYQQKSSQAPKLLFHYYDKDFNNEADTPDNFQSRRPNTSFCFLDIRSPGLGDTAMYLCATSSGRGFGTDTQYFGPGTRLTVL.

The chain recombines TRBV3-1 (or the pseudogene TRBV3-2) with TRBJ1-3; D perhaps matches TRBD1 (5 bases). V was cut by 0 bases and J by 0 bases, with 15 bases left in between. Germline CDR1 LGHDT, CDR2 YNNKEL (reference sequence). This CDR3 has 18 amino acids. Written as DNA, the CDR3 is TGTGCCAGCAGCCAAGATGGCGGGGGACCGAGCTCTGGAAACACCATATATTTT. This sequence encodes CASSQDGGGPSSGNTIYF.

The rearrangement uses TRBV5-1 and TRBJ1-4; D is undetermined. Per the germline V gene, CDR1 is SGHRS and CDR2 is YFSETQ. Trimming left V 7 bases short and J 5 bases short, with 24 bases between. This CDR3 region has 17 residues. CDR3 sequence reads: CASGKGRGGPDNEKLFF. The CDR3 DNA is TGCGCCAGCGGGAAGGGCCGAGGAGGTCCTGACAATGAAAAACTGTTTTTT.